These 24 T cell receptor beta chains were all obtained from the same sample, sequenced in a study of T-cell reconstitution after alpha-beta-depleted transplantation in children (dated by TCRdb to the mid-2010s). The library was obtained by PCR. Sequencing took place on an Illumina HiSeq 2500. To normalize quantification of the TCRbeta repertoire, the TCR libraries were built with molecular barcoding that relied on unique molecular identifiers. The public reads were reanalyzed by TCRdb: fastp trimming at Q25, MiXCR alignment, in-frame beta chains only. Here each entry gathers all rows of one CDR3 protein and keeps the most common genes and DNA. This sample has 780,000 or so distinct CDR3 sequences in its table, and roughly 15% of those were observed once. The ten largest account for roughly 5% of the sample. According to the study, the label for this sample's treatment or condition signals: allogeneic hematopoietic cell transplantation with graft depleted of TCRalphabeta T cells and CD19 B cells.

Sample: PBMCs, mostly from graft donor cells, taken 360 days after TCRalphabeta/CD19-depleted stem cell transplant. These receptors were collected from a male patient younger than 18 who had a stem cell transplant for acute lymphoblastic leukemia, so the T cells may come from the graft donor.

This clonotype was seen a few times. This rearrangement joins TRBV7-9 to TRBJ2-7; 10 nucleotides line up with TRBD2. Germline CDR1 reads SEHNR; CDR2 reads FQNEAQ (reference sequence). Unmatched junction bases numbered 13, after V lost 5 bases and J lost 3 bases. This CDR3 has 17 amino acids. CDR3 sequence reads: CASSKEGVGLASYEQYF. The CDR3 DNA sequence: TGTGCCAGCAGCAAAGAGGGGGTGGGACTAGCGAGCTACGAGCAGTACTTC.

The genes are TRBV19 and TRBJ2-1; 11 bases line up with TRBD2. The V and J ends lost 1 base and 1 base, in that order; junction bases with no gene match: 12. Germline V gene lookup returns CDR1 LNHDA and CDR2 SQIVND (reference sequence). There are 20 residues in the CDR3. CDR3 loop: CASSIVASGRWNLSYNEQFF. CDR3 sequence (DNA): TGTGCCAGTAGTATAGTTGCTAGCGGGAGGTGGAACCTTTCCTACAATGAGCAGTTCTTC.

There are many counts of this clonotype. V and J are TRBV12-3 or TRBV12-4 and TRBJ2-7; no firm D call. The CDR3 spans 12 residues. Deletions cut 3 bases from V and 3 bases from J, with 6 bases between. The CDR3 nucleotides are TGTGCCAGCAGTTTCTCCTACTACGAGCAGTACTTC. Encoded protein: CASSFSYYEQYF.

The rearrangement links TRBV4-1 to TRBJ2-1; TRBD1 might be the D (6 bases). V was shortened by 4 bases and J by 1 base, with 14 bases between the two germline ends. The CDR3 totals 16 residues. CDR1 and CDR2 from the germline V gene are MGHRA and YSYEKL. CDR3 sequence reads: CASSRRTEISYNEQFF. DNA for the CDR3: TGCGCCAGCAGCCGAAGGACAGAAATTTCCTACAATGAGCAGTTCTTC.

This clonotype was picked up many times. The chain uses TRBV6-2 or TRBV6-3 and TRBJ2-2; 10 bases are shared with TRBD2. J lost 6 bases, V lost 2 bases, and 6 bases had no gene match. The germline V gene has CDR1 MNHEY and CDR2 SVGEGT. This CDR3 has 16 amino acids. CDR3 nucleotides: TGTGCCAGCAGTTACGGGGGACTAGCGATTCCCGGGGAGCTGTTTTTT. Protein product: CASSYGGLAIPGELFF.

This clonotype was seen repeatedly, ten times or more. The chain employs TRBV29-1 and TRBJ2-7, with 13 bases lining up with TRBD2. Germline CDR1 SQVTM, CDR2 ANQGSEA. V shed 4 bases and J 4 bases; nucleotides not matched to a gene: 1. The CDR3 extends over 13 amino acids. Here the CDR3 DNA reads TGCAGCGTTGGGACTAGCGGGAGTTACGAGCAGTACTTC. Translated: CSVGTSGSYEQYF.

This clonotype was found many times. The V and J genes are TRBV9 and TRBJ2-2; no definite D call. The V end lost 4 bases, the J end lost 0 bases, and 7 bases lay between the germline ends. This CDR3 has 14 residues. Looked up from germline, CDR1 is SGDLS and CDR2 is YYNGEE. The CDR3 here is CASSSRSNTGELFF. CDR3 DNA: TGTGCCAGCAGCTCCCGTTCGAACACCGGGGAGCTGTTTTTT.

This clonotype was counted between two and nine times. This rearrangement joins TRBV3-1 to TRBJ2-7; either TRBD1 or TRBD2 may supply D (5 bases each). With 6 bases removed from V and 1 base from J, the gap between germline ends came to 13 bases. This CDR3 spans 14 amino acids. Germline CDR1 reads LGHDT; CDR2 reads YNNKEL (reference sequence). The CDR3 DNA follows: TGTGCCAGCAGTCCGGGACCCGGATCCTACGAGCAGTACTTC. The encoded protein is CASSPGPGSYEQYF.

This clonotype occurred a few times. The rearrangement uses TRBV5-1 and TRBJ2-2, with D maybe TRBD1 (6 bases). Trimming removed 2 bases from V and 4 bases from J, with 12 bases in between. The CDR3 runs 15 residues. CDR1 is SGHRS and CDR2 is YFSETQ in the germline V gene. The DNA of the CDR3 is TGCGCCAGCAGCTTAACAGGGTCGAGCACCGGGGAGCTGTTTTTT. It yields the protein CASSLTGSSTGELFF.

This clonotype was picked up a small number of times. The CDR3 nucleotides read TGTGCCAGCAGTTACCTTCGGGGTGTGGGGGAACTGTTTTTT. Residues: CASSYLRGVGELFF. The chain is built from TRBV6-5 and TRBJ1-4; D possibly corresponds to TRBD1 (5 bases). The CDR3 is 14 residues long. Germline CDR1 MNHEY, CDR2 SVGAGI. Trimming shortened V by 2 bases and J by 12 bases, and 16 bases separated the two germline ends.

The table lists this clonotype with a few counts. The chain couples TRBV4-1 to TRBJ2-7; TRBD1 matches at 10 bases. The CDR3 extends over 15 amino acids. V was pared by 2 bases and J by 2 bases, with 3 bases of the junction left unmatched. Germline V CDR1 and CDR2: MGHRA, YSYEKL. The CDR3 here is CASSQTGTGAYEQYF. The CDR3 DNA reads TGCGCCAGCAGCCAAACCGGGACAGGGGCCTACGAGCAGTACTTC.

The chain carries TRBV20-1 and TRBJ2-1, with 7 bases aligning to TRBD2. J gave up 9 bases and V 0 bases, and 8 bases lay outside the gene matches. Germline V gene lookup returns CDR1 DFQATT and CDR2 SNEGSKA (reference sequence). This CDR3 contains 14 residues. CDR3 sequence: CSARDLAGVAEQFF. CDR3 sequence (DNA): TGCAGTGCTAGAGACCTCGCGGGAGTCGCTGAGCAGTTCTTC.

This clonotype has just a few counts. The chain uses TRBV5-1 and TRBJ2-7; tentatively, D is TRBD2 (5 bases). V was shortened by 0 bases and J by 2 bases, with 12 bases between the two germline ends. This CDR3 is 15 amino acids long. The germline CDR1 and CDR2 sequences are SGHRS and YFSETQ. CDR3 amino acids: CASSLAEDGPYEQYF. The CDR3 DNA reads TGCGCCAGCAGCTTGGCGGAGGACGGTCCCTACGAGCAGTACTTC. The variable domain in full, completed from reference TRBV5-1 and TRBJ2-7, reads KAGVTQTPRYLIKTRGQQVTLSCSPISGHRSVSWYQQTPGQGLQFLFEYFSETQRNKGNFPGRFSGRQFSNSRSEMNVSTLELGDSALYLCASSLAEDGPYEQYFGPGTRLTVT.

This clonotype showed up just a few times. The V and J genes are TRBV7-9 and TRBJ2-3; 7 bases line up with TRBD2. This CDR3 has 17 residues. CDR1 and CDR2 (germline): SEHNR, FQNEAQ (reference sequence). Losses at the gene ends were 3 bases for V and 0 bases for J; bases not matched to a gene: 9. CDR3 sequence: CASSFRVSGTSTDTQYF. DNA of the CDR3: TGTGCCAGCAGCTTCAGAGTCAGCGGGACTAGCACAGATACGCAGTATTTT.

This clonotype was observed at least ten times. V gene TRBV5-1 combines with J gene TRBJ2-1; D is tentatively TRBD1 or TRBD2 (6 bases each). Germline V gene lookup returns CDR1 SGHRS and CDR2 YFSETQ. V was clipped by 3 bases and J by 6 bases, with 13 bases between them. The CDR3 is 14 residues long. The CDR3: CASSYGKGGNEQFF. CDR3 DNA: TGCGCCAGCAGCTACGGCAAGGGGGGCAATGAGCAGTTCTTC.

This clonotype was observed a few times. The chain links TRBV3-1 to TRBJ2-1; no reliable D call. Germline values: CDR1 LGHDT, CDR2 YNNKEL (reference sequence). The V end was cut by 4 bases, the J end by 10 bases, with 11 bases between. The CDR3 extends over 12 amino acids. CDR3 sequence reads: CASSRKLPEQFF. The CDR3 bases are TGTGCCAGCAGCCGGAAACTACCCGAGCAGTTCTTC.

Here the CDR3 reads CASSLRGTGGLYEQYF. CDR3 DNA sequence: TGTGCCAGCAGTTTAAGGGGGACAGGGGGACTCTACGAGCAGTACTTC. The chain joins TRBV27 to TRBJ2-7; 11 nucleotides match TRBD1. The CDR3 loop spans 16 amino acids. V trimming: 2 bases; J trimming: 3 bases; junction bases outside the gene matches: 6. CDR1 and CDR2 (germline): MNHEY, SMNVEV (reference sequence).

In this sample, this clonotype turned up a few times. Here the CDR3 DNA reads TGTGCCAGCAGTCTAGGATCTGGACTGGATGAGCAGTTCTTC. This sequence encodes CASSLGSGLDEQFF. This chain uses TRBV12-3 or TRBV12-4 with TRBJ2-1; D is perhaps TRBD2 (5 bases). CDR3 length: 14 residues. Trimming removed 5 bases from V and 8 bases from J, with 16 bases in between.

There are many counts of this clonotype. J is TRBJ2-2 and V is TRBV5-1; 7 nucleotides align to TRBD2. CDR3 length: 15 residues. The ends lost 3 bases at V and 0 bases at J; junction bases unmatched: 2. Germline V lookup: CDR1 SGHRS, CDR2 YFSETQ. The chain's CDR3 is CASSYGGTNTGELFF. For the CDR3, the DNA is TGCGCCAGCAGCTACGGGGGGACGAACACCGGGGAGCTGTTTTTT.

CDR3: CASRPDDHYEQYF. The CDR3 DNA is TGTGCCAGCAGGCCGGACGACCACTACGAGCAGTACTTC. The chain combines TRBV2 with TRBJ2-7; D not resolved. Germline V gene data show CDR1 as SNHLY and CDR2 as FYNNEI. CDR3 length: 13 residues. V shed 6 bases and J shed 3 bases, with 12 bases lying between them.

This clonotype was counted ten times or more. This chain links TRBV12-3 or TRBV12-4 with TRBJ2-7, with 7 bases matching TRBD2. The CDR3 totals 13 residues. The junction had 7 bases not matched to a gene; V was cut back by 6 bases and J by 5 bases. CDR3 loop: CASSPRLADEQYF. In DNA form, the CDR3 reads TGTGCCAGCAGCCCCAGACTAGCCGACGAGCAGTACTTC.

The genes are TRBV29-1 and TRBJ2-3; D is perhaps TRBD2 (6 bases). Trimming stripped 0 bases from V and 6 bases from J, with 10 bases between. Germline loops: CDR1 SQVTM, CDR2 ANQGSEA. This CDR3 region has 13 residues. The CDR3: CSVEEWGVDTQYF. Written as DNA, the CDR3 is TGCAGCGTTGAAGAGTGGGGGGTTGATACGCAGTATTTT.

This clonotype was recorded a few times. The V gene is TRBV20-1, the J gene TRBJ1-4; tentative D call: TRBD1 (5 bases). The CDR3 totals 14 residues. The V gene lost 1 base and the J gene lost 4 bases, with 10 bases spanning the gap. Germline V gives CDR1 DFQATT, CDR2 SNEGSKA (reference sequence). In DNA form, the CDR3 reads TGCAGTGCTAGAGCAGGACACCATAATGAAAAACTGTTTTTT. It specifies CSARAGHHNEKLFF.

In DNA, the CDR3 is TGTGCCAGCAGCTCCCTCGGCGGGAGGCCCTACAATGAGCAGTTCTTC. It encodes CASSSLGGRPYNEQFF. The J gene is TRBJ2-1, the V gene TRBV7-9; 8 bases are a match to TRBD2. The CDR3 runs to 16 residues. In germline, CDR1 is SEHNR, CDR2 FQNEAQ (reference sequence). V shed 4 bases, J shed 2 bases, and the junction held 7 bases outside the gene matches.